This is a list of T cell receptor beta chains from one sample in a study of identical twins. Via MiXCR, TCRdb re-called the 5' RACE reads, giving one row per CDR3 protein. The sample consists of some 230,000 distinct CDR3 sequences, 6.5% to 8% of them appearing once. This same sample was also taken into another study, of T cells expressing NK-cell markers.

Sequencing was performed on CD8+ T cells sorted from blood. These receptor sequences come from a woman aged 18-29 years in good health. The CDR3 runs from the conserved cysteine through the conserved F or W. D genes are given only for firm matches. Rows give clone size only sometimes, using once, few, many, or a class for an expanded clone.

V: TRBV3-1
D: -
size: few
CDR3: CASSPDSKIGRSYTF

V: TRBV7-9
D: TRBD1
size: -
CDR3: CASSPSWDRARTEAFF

V: TRBV14
D: TRBD1
size: few
CDR3: CASSQSGQGDEQFF

V: TRBV6-2/TRBV6-3
D: -
size: few
CDR3: CACWGSGANVLTF

V: TRBV2
D: TRBD2
size: many
CDR3: CASSPGLAGGHTDTQYF

V: TRBV7-9
D: -
size: -
CDR3: CASSADLGSGNEQFF

V: TRBV2
D: -
size: -
CDR3: CASRRQGRSNQPQHF

V: TRBV25-1
D: -
size: -
CDR3: CAPNGGGIQPQHF

V: TRBV29-1
D: -
size: -
CDR3: CSAGAVEELFF

V: TRBV28
D: -
size: -
CDR3: CASSLFGRGRNTEAFF

V: TRBV12-3/TRBV12-4
D: -
size: -
CDR3: CASSLLRPDSRKYNEQFF

V: TRBV29-1
D: TRBD1
size: many
CDR3: CSVVLRDSGEERYGNTIYF

V: TRBV6-2/TRBV6-3
D: TRBD2
size: few
CDR3: CASSAGGSYEQYF

V: TRBV4-3
D: TRBD2
size: -
CDR3: CASSQDGRGSGGQQFF

V: TRBV4-1
D: TRBD2
size: few
CDR3: CASSQVWTSGSGDGELFF

V: TRBV6-1
D: TRBD1
size: few
CDR3: CASSPWDSRGNTEAFF

V: TRBV5-1
D: TRBD2
size: many
CDR3: CASSWEAGGRRDTQYF

V: TRBV29-1
D: TRBD2
size: many
CDR3: CSVIPSGGYEQYF

V: TRBV27
D: -
size: -
CDR3: CASSTAGEAFF

V: TRBV19
D: TRBD1
size: few
CDR3: CASSINRGTEAFF

V: TRBV27
D: -
size: many
CDR3: CASSLYGGAGELFF

V: TRBV5-1
D: -
size: few
CDR3: CASSSTPTDTQYF

V: TRBV21-1
D: -
size: few
CDR3: CAAKHSSYEQYF

V: TRBV6-5
D: -
size: many
CDR3: CASSYGVGGNYGYTF

V: TRBV15
D: -
size: many
CDR3: CATSYLGGTGTGELFF

V: TRBV6-4
D: -
size: -
CDR3: CASSERGGPFTDTQYF

V: TRBV7-9
D: TRBD1
size: many
CDR3: CASSFGTVNEKLFF

V: TRBV15
D: TRBD2
size: -
CDR3: CATSRGRASGYTQVWNEQFF

V: TRBV7-9
D: -
size: many
CDR3: CASSWASSYNEQFF